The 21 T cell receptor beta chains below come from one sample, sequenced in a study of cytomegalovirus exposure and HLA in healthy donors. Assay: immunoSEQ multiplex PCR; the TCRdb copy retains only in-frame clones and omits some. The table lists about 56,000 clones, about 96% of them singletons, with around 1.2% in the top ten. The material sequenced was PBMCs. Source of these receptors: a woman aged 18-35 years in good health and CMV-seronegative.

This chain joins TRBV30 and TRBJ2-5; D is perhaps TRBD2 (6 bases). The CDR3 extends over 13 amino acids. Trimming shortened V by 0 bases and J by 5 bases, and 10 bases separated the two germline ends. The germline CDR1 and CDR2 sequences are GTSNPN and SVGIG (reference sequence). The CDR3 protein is CAWSVRGVETQYF. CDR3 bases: TGTGCCTGGAGTGTACGCGGGGTCGAGACCCAGTACTTC.

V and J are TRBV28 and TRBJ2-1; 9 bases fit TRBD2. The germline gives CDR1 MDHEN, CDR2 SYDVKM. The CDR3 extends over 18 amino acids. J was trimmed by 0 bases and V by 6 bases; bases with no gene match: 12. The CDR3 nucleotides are TGTGCCAGCAGCCTACAGACCCTAGCGGGACCCTCCTACAATGAGCAGTTCTTC. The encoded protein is CASSLQTLAGPSYNEQFF.

CDR3 amino acids: CASSVSSGFSGELFF. Here the CDR3 DNA reads TGTGCCAGCAGCGTGTCATCGGGGTTCTCTGGGGAGCTGTTTTTT. The chain couples TRBV9 to TRBJ2-2; perhaps TRBD2 as D (5 bases). The V end was cut by 2 bases, the J end by 8 bases, with 16 bases between. The CDR3 is made up of 15 amino acids. CDR1 is SGDLS and CDR2 is YYNGEE in the germline V gene.

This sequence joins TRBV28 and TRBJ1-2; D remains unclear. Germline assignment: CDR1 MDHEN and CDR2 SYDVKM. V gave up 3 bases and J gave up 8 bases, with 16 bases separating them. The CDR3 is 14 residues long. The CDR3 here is CASSLPGIPVGYTF. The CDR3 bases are TGTGCCAGCAGTTTGCCCGGGATTCCTGTGGGCTACACCTTC.

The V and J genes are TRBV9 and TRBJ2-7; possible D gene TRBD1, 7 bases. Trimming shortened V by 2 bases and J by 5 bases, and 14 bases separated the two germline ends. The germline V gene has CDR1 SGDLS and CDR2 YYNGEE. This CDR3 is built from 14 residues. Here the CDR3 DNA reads TGTGCCAGCAGCGTCGCAGGGGGGTGGGACGAGCAGTACTTC. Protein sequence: CASSVAGGWDEQYF.

The CDR3 DNA is TGTGCCAGCAGCCCGGTGGGGCGGAACACTGAAGCTTTCTTT. This encodes CASSPVGRNTEAFF. The chain combines TRBV7-9 with TRBJ1-1; possibly TRBD1 for D (5 bases). This CDR3 is 14 amino acids long. The germline V gene encodes CDR1 SEHNR and CDR2 FQNEAQ (reference sequence). The V and J ends lost 5 bases and 1 base respectively, with 11 bases between them.

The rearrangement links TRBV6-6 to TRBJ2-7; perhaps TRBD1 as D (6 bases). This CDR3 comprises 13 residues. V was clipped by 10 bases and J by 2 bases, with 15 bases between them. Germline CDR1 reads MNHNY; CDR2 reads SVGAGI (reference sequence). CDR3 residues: CATRPDSPYEQYF. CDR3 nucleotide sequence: TGTGCCACCCGACCGGACAGCCCCTACGAGCAGTACTTC.

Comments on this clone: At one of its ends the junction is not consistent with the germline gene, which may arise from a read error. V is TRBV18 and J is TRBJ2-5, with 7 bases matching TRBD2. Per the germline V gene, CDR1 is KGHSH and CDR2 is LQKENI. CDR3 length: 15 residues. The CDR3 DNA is TGTGCCAGCTCCCCACCGGGAGGCCCCCGGGAGACCCAGTACTTC. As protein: CASSPPGGPRETQYF.

DNA for the CDR3: TGTGCCAGCAGTTACGCAGGGGGGATGAACACTGAAGCTTTCTTT. Its translation is CASSYAGGMNTEAFF. The chain uses TRBV6-6 and TRBJ1-1, with 7 bases aligning to TRBD1. Per the germline V gene, CDR1 is MNHNY and CDR2 is SVGAGI (reference sequence). After removal of 2 bases from V and 0 bases from J, the junction contained 3 bases not matched to a gene. The CDR3 is 15 residues long.

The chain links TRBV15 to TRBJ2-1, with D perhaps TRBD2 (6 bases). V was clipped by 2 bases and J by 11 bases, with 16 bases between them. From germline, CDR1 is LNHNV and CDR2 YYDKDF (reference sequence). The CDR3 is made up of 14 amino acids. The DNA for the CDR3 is TGTGCCACCAGCAGACAAATCCCCGGGGGAAAGCAGTTCTTC. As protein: CATSRQIPGGKQFF.

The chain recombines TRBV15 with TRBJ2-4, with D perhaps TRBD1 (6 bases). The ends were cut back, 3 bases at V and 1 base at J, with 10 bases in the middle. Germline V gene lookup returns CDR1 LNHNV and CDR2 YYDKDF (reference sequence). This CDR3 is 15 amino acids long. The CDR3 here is CATSRHRDAKNIQYF. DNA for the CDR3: TGTGCCACCAGCAGGCACAGGGATGCCAAAAACATTCAGTACTTC.

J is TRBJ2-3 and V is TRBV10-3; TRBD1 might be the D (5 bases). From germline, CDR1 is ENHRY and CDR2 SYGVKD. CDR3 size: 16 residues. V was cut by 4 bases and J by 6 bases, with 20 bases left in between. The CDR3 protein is CAISGGRPAGPDTQYF. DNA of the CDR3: TGTGCCATCAGTGGGGGCCGCCCAGCAGGGCCCGATACGCAGTATTTT.

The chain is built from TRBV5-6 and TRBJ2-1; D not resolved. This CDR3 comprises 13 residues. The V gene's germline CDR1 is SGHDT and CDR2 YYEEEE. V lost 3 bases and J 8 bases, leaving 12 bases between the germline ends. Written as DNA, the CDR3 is TGTGCCAGCAGCTCCCGACCCGAGGATGAGCAGTTCTTC. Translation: CASSSRPEDEQFF.

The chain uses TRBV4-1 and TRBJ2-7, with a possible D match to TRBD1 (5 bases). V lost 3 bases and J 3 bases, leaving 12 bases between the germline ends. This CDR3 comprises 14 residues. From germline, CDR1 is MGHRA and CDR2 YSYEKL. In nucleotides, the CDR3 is TGCGCCAGCAGCCACGGACAACGAGTCTACGAGCAGTACTTC. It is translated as CASSHGQRVYEQYF.

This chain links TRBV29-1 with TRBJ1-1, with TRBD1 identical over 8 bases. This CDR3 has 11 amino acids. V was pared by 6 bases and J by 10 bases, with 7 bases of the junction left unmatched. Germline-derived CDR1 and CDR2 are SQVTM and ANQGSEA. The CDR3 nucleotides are TGCAGCGTCCAGGACAGGGCCGGAGCTTTCTTT. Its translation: CSVQDRAGAFF.

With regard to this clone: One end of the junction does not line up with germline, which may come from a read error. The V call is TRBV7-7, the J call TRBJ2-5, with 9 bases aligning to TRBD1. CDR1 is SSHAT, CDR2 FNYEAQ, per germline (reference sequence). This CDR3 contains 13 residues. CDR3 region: CASSLDRGETQYF. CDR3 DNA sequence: TGTGCTAGCAGCTTGGACAGGGGAGAGACCCAGTACTTC.

CDR3 in DNA: TGTGCCAGTACACAGGGCTGGGGCTACGAGCAGTACTTC. Translating gives CASTQGWGYEQYF. The chain carries TRBV6-1 and TRBJ2-7, with D possibly being TRBD1 (6 bases). The CDR3 length is 13 residues. V was pared by 9 bases and J by 3 bases, with 15 bases between. The germline CDR1 and CDR2 sequences are MNHNS and SASEGT.

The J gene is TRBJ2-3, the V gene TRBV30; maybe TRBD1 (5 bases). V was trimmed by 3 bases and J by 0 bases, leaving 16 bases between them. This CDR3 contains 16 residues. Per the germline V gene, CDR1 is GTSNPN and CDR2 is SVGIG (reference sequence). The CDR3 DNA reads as TGTGCCTGGAGCCAGGGTGGGGCTTTCAGCACAGATACGCAGTATTTT. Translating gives CAWSQGGAFSTDTQYF.

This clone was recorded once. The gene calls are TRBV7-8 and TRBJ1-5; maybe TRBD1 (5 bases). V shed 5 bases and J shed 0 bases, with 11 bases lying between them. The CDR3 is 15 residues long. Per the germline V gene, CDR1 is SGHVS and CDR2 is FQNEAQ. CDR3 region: CASSARGGSNQPQHF. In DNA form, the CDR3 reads TGTGCCAGCAGCGCCCGGGGGGGTAGCAATCAGCCCCAGCATTTT.

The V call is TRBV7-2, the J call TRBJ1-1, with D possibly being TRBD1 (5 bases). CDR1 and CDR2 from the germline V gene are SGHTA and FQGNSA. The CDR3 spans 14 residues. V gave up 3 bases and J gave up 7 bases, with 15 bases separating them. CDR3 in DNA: TGTGCCAGCAGCTTCGGCGGGGGGTTGCGTGAAGCTTTCTTT. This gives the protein CASSFGGGLREAFF.

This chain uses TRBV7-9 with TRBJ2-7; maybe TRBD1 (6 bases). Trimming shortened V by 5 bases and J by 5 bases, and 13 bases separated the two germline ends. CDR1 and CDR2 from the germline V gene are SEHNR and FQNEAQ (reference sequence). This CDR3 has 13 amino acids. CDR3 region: CASSRQGRNEQYF. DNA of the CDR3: TGTGCCAGCAGCCGCCAGGGGCGGAACGAGCAGTACTTC.